The present T cell receptor beta chain was sequenced within a study of blood T cells in healthy people across ages. A second about 6 to 12 cycle PCR used barcoded and J-beta primers. Each cDNA molecule carried a tag from a template-switch adaptor that contained 12 random nucleotides. All samples gave at least 2.5 million CDR3-containing paired-end reads. Via MiXCR, TCRdb re-called the 5' RACE reads, giving one row per CDR3 protein. The sample has about 1.6 million distinct CDR3 sequences, 30% to 35% seen once. Study-wide findings and caveats: Significant beta diversity loss was already apparent by age approximately 38, declining roughly linearly.

The CDR3 length is 14 residues. Trimming cost V 0 bases and J 0 bases, with 9 bases left between them. Germline CDR1 and CDR2: DFQATT and SNEGSKA (reference sequence). In its sample, this clonotype was seen a few times. The antigen remains undetermined. Each of the donors had 8 to 10 milliliters of peripheral blood drawn into EDTA-treated Vacutainer tubes. The TCR was taken from a woman aged 25 to 39 in good health. The sequencing sample was made of blood. The chain uses TRBV20-1 and TRBJ2-7, with D perhaps given as TRBD1 or TRBD2 (5 bases each). In nucleotides, the CDR3 is TGCAGTGCTAGAGAACCGGGACCCTCCTACGAGCAGTACTTC. Its protein is CSAREPGPSYEQYF.